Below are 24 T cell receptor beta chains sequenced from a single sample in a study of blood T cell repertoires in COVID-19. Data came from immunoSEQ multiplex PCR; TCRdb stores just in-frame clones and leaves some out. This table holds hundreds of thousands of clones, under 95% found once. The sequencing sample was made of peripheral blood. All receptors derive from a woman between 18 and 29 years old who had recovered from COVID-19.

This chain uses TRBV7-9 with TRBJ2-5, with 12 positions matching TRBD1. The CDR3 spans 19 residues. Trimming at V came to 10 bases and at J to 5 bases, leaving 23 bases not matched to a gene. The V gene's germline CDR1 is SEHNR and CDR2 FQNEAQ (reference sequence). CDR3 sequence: CATKPDLRDRGRLGETQYF. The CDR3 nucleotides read TGTGCCACTAAGCCCGATCTCCGGGACAGGGGGCGCCTAGGGGAGACCCAGTACTTC.

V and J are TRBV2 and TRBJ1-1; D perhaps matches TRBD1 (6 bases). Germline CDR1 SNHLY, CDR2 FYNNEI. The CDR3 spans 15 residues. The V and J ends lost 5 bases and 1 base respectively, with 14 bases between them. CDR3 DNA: TGTGCCAGCAGTTTTCGGGCAGGGGAGAACACTGAAGCTTTCTTT. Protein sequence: CASSFRAGENTEAFF.

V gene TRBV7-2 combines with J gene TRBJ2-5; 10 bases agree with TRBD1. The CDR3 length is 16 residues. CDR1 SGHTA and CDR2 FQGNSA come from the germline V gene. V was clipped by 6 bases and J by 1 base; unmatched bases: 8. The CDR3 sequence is CASSSVGTGVQETQYF. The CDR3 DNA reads TGTGCCAGCAGTTCCGTGGGGACAGGGGTCCAAGAGACCCAGTACTTC.

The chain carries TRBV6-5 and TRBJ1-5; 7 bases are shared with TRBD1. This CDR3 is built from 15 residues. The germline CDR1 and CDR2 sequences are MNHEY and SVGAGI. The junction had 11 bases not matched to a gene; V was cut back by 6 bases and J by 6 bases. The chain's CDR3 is CASSAQTGSRQPQHF. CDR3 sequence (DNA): TGTGCCAGCAGCGCCCAGACAGGGAGCCGTCAGCCCCAGCATTTT.

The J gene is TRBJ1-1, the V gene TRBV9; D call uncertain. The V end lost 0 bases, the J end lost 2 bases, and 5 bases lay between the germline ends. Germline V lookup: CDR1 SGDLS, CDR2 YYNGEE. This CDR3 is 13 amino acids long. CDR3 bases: TGTGCCAGCAGCGTAGACATTAACACTGAAGCTTTCTTT. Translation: CASSVDINTEAFF. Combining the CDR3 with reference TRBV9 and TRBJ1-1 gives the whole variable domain DSGVTQTPKHLITATGQRVTLRCSPRSGDLSVYWYQQSLDQGLQFLIQYYNGEERAKGNILERFSAQQFPDLHSELNLSSLELGDSALYFCASSVDINTEAFFGQGTRLTVV.

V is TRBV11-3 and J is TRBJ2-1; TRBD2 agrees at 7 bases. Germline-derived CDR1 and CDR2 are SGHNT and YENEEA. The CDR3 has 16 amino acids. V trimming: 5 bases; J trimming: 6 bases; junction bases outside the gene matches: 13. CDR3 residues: CASSGTAGVSFNEQFF. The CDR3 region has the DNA TGTGCCAGCAGCGGTACGGCGGGAGTAAGTTTCAATGAGCAGTTCTTC.

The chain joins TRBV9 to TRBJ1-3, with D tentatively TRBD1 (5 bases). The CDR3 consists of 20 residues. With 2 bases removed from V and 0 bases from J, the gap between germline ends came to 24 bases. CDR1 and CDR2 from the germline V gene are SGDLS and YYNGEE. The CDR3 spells CASSVLSGGGTASSGNTIYF. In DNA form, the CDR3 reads TGTGCCAGCAGCGTCCTATCGGGCGGCGGGACGGCCAGCTCTGGAAACACCATATATTTT. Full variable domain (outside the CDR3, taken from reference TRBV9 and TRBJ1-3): DSGVTQTPKHLITATGQRVTLRCSPRSGDLSVYWYQQSLDQGLQFLIQYYNGEERAKGNILERFSAQQFPDLHSELNLSSLELGDSALYFCASSVLSGGGTASSGNTIYFGEGSWLTVV.

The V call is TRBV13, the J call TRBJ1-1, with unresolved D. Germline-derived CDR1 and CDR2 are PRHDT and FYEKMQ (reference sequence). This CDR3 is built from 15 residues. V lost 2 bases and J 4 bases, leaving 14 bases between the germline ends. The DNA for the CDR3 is TGTGCCAGCAGCTTAATTCTAGGTCTCCCCACTGAAGCTTTCTTT. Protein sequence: CASSLILGLPTEAFF.

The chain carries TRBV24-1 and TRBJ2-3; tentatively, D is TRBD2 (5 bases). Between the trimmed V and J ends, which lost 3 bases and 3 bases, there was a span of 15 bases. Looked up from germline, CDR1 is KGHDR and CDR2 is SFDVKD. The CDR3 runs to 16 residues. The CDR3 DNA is TGTGCCACCAGTGATACCCGGGGTCGGGGTACAGATACGCAGTATTTT. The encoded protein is CATSDTRGRGTDTQYF.

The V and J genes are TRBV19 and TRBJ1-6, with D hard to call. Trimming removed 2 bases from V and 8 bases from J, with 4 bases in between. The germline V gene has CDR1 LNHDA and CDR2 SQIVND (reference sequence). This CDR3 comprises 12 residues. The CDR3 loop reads CASSISDSPLHF. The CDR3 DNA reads TGTGCCAGTAGTATATCCGATTCACCCCTCCACTTT.

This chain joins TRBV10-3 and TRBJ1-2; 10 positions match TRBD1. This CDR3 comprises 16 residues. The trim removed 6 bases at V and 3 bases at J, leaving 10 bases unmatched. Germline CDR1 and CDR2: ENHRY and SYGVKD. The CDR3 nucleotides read TGTGCCATCAGCTCCCCGGGGACAGGGGCCTACTATGGCTACACCTTC. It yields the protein CAISSPGTGAYYGYTF.

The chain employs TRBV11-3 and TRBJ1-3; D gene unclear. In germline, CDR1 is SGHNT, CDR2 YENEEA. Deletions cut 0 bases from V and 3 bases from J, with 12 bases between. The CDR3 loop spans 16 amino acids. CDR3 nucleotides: TGTGCCAGCAGCTTAGATGGTCAGGTGGATGGAAACACCATATATTTT. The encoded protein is CASSLDGQVDGNTIYF.

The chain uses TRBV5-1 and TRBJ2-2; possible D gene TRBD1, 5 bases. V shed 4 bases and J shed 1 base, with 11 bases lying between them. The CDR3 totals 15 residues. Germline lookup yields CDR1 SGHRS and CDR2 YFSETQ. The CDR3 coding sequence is TGCGCCAGCAGCGTAGCCACAGGGAACACCGGGGAGCTGTTTTTT. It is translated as CASSVATGNTGELFF.

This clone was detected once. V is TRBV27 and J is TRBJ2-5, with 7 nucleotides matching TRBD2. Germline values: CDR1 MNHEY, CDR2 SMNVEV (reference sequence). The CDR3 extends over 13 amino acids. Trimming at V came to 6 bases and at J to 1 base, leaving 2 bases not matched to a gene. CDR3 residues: CASRRTSQETQYF. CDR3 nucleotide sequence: TGTGCCAGCAGACGGACTAGCCAAGAGACCCAGTACTTC.

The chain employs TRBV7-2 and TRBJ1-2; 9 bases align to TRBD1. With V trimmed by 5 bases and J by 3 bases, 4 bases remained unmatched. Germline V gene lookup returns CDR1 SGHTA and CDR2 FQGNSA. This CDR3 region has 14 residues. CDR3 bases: TGTGCCAGCAGCCCCGGGACAGGGTACTATGGCTACACCTTC. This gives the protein CASSPGTGYYGYTF. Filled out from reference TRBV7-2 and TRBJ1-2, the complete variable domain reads GAGVSQSPSNKVTEKGKDVELRCDPISGHTALYWYRQSLGQGLEFLIYFQGNSAPDKSGLPSDRFSAERTGGSVSTLTIQRTQQEDSAVYLCASSPGTGYYGYTFGSGTRLTVV.

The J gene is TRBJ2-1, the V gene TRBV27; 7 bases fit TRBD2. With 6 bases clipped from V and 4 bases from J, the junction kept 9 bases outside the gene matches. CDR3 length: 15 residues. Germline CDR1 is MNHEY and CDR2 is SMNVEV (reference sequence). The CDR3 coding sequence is TGTGCCAGCAGACGGGGCGGGGGAACTTACAATGAGCAGTTCTTC. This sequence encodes CASRRGGGTYNEQFF.

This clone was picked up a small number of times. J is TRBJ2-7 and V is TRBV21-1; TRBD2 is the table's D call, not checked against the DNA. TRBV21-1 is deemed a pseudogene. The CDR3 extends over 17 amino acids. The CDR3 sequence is CASSKALASGSFDEQYV. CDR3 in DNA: TGTGCCAGCAGCAAAGCGCTGGCTAGCGGGAGTTTCGACGAGCAGTACGTC.

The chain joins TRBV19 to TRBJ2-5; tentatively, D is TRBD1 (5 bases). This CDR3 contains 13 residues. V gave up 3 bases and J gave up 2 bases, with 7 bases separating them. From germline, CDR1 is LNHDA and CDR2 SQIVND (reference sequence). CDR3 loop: CASSITGQETQYF. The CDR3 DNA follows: TGTGCCAGTAGTATCACAGGACAAGAGACCCAGTACTTC.

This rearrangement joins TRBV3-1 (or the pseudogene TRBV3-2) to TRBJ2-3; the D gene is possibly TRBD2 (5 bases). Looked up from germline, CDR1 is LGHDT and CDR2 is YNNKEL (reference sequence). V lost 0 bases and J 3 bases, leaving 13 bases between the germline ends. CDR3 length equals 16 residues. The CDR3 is CASSQDTRELTDTQYF. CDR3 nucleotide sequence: TGTGCCAGCAGCCAAGATACTAGAGAGTTGACAGATACGCAGTATTTT.

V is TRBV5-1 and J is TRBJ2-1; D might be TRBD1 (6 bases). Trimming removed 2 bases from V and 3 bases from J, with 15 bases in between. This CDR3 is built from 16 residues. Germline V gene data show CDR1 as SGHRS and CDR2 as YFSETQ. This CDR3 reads CASSFLQGGSYNEQFF. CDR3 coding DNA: TGCGCCAGCAGCTTCTTACAGGGTGGTAGCTACAATGAGCAGTTCTTC.

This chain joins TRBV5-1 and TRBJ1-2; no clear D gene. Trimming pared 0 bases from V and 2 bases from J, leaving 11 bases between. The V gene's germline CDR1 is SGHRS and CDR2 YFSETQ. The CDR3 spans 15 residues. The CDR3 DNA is TGCGCCAGCAGCTTGGATAGCACAAAGAACTATGGCTACACCTTC. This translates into CASSLDSTKNYGYTF.

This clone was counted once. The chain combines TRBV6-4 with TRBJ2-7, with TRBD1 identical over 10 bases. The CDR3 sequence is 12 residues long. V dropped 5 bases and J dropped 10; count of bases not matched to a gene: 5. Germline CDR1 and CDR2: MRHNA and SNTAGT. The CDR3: CASSLTGGSQYV. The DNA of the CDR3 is TGTGCCAGCAGTTTGACAGGGGGCAGTCAGTACGTC.

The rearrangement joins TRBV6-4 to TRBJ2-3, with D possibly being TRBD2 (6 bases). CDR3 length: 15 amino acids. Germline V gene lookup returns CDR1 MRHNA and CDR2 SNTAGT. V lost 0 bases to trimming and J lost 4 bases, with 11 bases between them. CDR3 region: CASSDSPSAADTQYF. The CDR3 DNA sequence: TGTGCCAGCAGTGACTCTCCTAGCGCCGCAGATACGCAGTATTTT.

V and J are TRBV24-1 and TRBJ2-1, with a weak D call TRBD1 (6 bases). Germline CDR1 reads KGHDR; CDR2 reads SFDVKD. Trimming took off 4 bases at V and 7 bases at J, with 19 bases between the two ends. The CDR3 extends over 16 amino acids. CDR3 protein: CATSDPIQGTGNEQFF. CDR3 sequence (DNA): TGTGCCACCAGTGACCCCATACAGGGTACAGGGAATGAGCAGTTCTTC.